Listed below are T cell receptor beta chains from one sample, sequenced in a study of immune evolution from preneoplasia to lung adenocarcinoma. Profiling relied on immunoSEQ multiplex PCR, and the TCRdb table lists in-frame clones only, not all of them. The sample shows over 6,000 clones, 81% of them seen only once. The specimen was FFPE invasive lung adenocarcinoma tissue. Source of these receptors: a person between 45 and 65 years old with lung adenocarcinoma. The CDR3 runs from the conserved cysteine through the conserved F or W. A D gene is named only where the DNA matches it firmly. The listing skips clone size in some rows; elsewhere it reads once, few, many or a size class.

j_gene: TRBJ1-3; abundance: -; v_gene: TRBV14; d_gene: -; CDR3aa: CASSQSIPDRRNTIYF; CDR3nt: TGTGCCAGCAGCCAATCTATCCCGGACAGACGAAACACCATATATTTT
j_gene: TRBJ2-1; abundance: -; v_gene: TRBV6-5; d_gene: -; CDR3aa: CASTPWVGGPEQFF; CDR3nt: TGTGCCAGCACCCCCTGGGTGGGCGGGCCGGAGCAGTTCTTC
j_gene: TRBJ2-2; abundance: -; v_gene: TRBV15; d_gene: -; CDR3aa: CATTPERNTGELFF; CDR3nt: TGTGCCACCACTCCCGAGCGGAACACCGGGGAGCTGTTTTTT
j_gene: TRBJ2-7; abundance: -; v_gene: TRBV30; d_gene: -; CDR3aa: CAWSVLGMGEQYF; CDR3nt: TGTGCCTGGAGTGTACTAGGGATGGGCGAGCAGTACTTC
j_gene: TRBJ2-3; abundance: few; v_gene: TRBV4-2; d_gene: -; CDR3aa: CASSQEWETETDTQYF; CDR3nt: TGTGCCAGCAGCCAAGAGTGGGAGACAGAGACAGATACGCAGTATTTT
j_gene: TRBJ2-1; abundance: -; v_gene: TRBV7-6; d_gene: TRBD2; CDR3aa: CASSPLASGSGEQFF; CDR3nt: TGTGCCAGCAGCCCTTTGGCTAGCGGGAGCGGTGAGCAGTTCTTC
j_gene: TRBJ1-2; abundance: -; v_gene: TRBV4-1; d_gene: TRBD1; CDR3aa: CASSQVLQGANGYTF; CDR3nt: TGCGCCAGCAGCCAAGTGCTACAGGGGGCGAATGGCTACACCTTC
j_gene: TRBJ1-1; abundance: -; v_gene: TRBV2; d_gene: -; CDR3aa: CASSGQPNTEAFF; CDR3nt: TGTGCCAGCAGCGGACAGCCCAACACTGAAGCTTTCTTT
j_gene: TRBJ1-2; abundance: -; v_gene: TRBV11-2; d_gene: TRBD1; CDR3aa: CASSSRTGMGSEGYTF; CDR3nt: TGTGCCAGCAGCTCAAGGACAGGGATGGGTTCAGAGGGCTACACCTTC
j_gene: TRBJ2-6; abundance: -; v_gene: TRBV6-5; d_gene: -; CDR3aa: CASRDVLTF; CDR3nt: TGTGCCAGCAGGGACGTCCTGACTTTC
j_gene: TRBJ2-3; abundance: -; v_gene: TRBV4-1; d_gene: -; CDR3aa: CASSQVADTQYF; CDR3nt: TGCGCCAGCAGCCAAGTTGCGGATACGCAGTATTTT
j_gene: TRBJ1-4; abundance: once; v_gene: TRBV6-5; d_gene: -; CDR3aa: CASRARLRGEKLFF; CDR3nt: TGTGCCAGCAGGGCCCGACTTCGGGGTGAAAAACTGTTTTTT
j_gene: TRBJ1-1; abundance: -; v_gene: TRBV5-6; d_gene: TRBD1; CDR3aa: CASSFLARGRAFF; CDR3nt: TGTGCCAGCAGCTTCTTAGCCAGGGGGCGTGCTTTCTTT
j_gene: TRBJ2-2; abundance: -; v_gene: TRBV29-1; d_gene: TRBD2; CDR3aa: CSVEGEGQGITGELFF; CDR3nt: TGCAGCGTTGAAGGGGAGGGTCAGGGCATTACCGGGGAGCTGTTTTTT
j_gene: TRBJ2-7; abundance: -; v_gene: TRBV7-2; d_gene: -; CDR3aa: CASSYGGTEFYEQYF; CDR3nt: TGTGCCAGCAGCTATGGAGGGACAGAATTCTACGAGCAGTACTTC
j_gene: TRBJ2-7; abundance: few; v_gene: TRBV25-1; d_gene: -; CDR3aa: CASKAETYEQYF; CDR3nt: TGTGCCAGCAAAGCGGAGACCTACGAGCAGTACTTC
j_gene: TRBJ2-3; abundance: -; v_gene: TRBV9; d_gene: -; CDR3aa: CASSKGGHLTDTQYF; CDR3nt: TGTGCCAGCAGCAAAGGGGGACATCTCACAGATACGCAGTATTTT
j_gene: TRBJ2-3; abundance: -; v_gene: TRBV2; d_gene: -; CDR3aa: CASSPVSDTQYF; CDR3nt: TGTGCCAGCAGCCCGGTATCAGATACGCAGTATTTT
j_gene: TRBJ2-5; abundance: -; v_gene: TRBV7-9; d_gene: -; CDR3aa: CASTKAGQGARETQYF; CDR3nt: TGTGCCAGCACTAAAGCGGGGCAGGGGGCGAGGGAGACCCAGTACTTC
j_gene: TRBJ2-2; abundance: few; v_gene: TRBV11-3; d_gene: TRBD2; CDR3aa: CASSKRESTSGELFF; CDR3nt: TGTGCCAGCAGTAAGCGGGAGAGCACTTCCGGGGAGCTGTTTTTT
j_gene: TRBJ1-1; abundance: -; v_gene: TRBV7-9; d_gene: -; CDR3aa: CASSLEENTEAFF; CDR3nt: TGTGCCAGCAGCTTAGAAGAGAACACTGAAGCTTTCTTT
j_gene: TRBJ2-7; abundance: -; v_gene: TRBV2; d_gene: -; CDR3aa: CASRDSLYEQYF; CDR3nt: TGTGCCAGCCGCGACAGCCTCTACGAGCAGTACTTC
j_gene: TRBJ2-6; abundance: -; v_gene: TRBV2; d_gene: TRBD1; CDR3aa: CASSGQGGMVSGANVLTF; CDR3nt: TGTGCCAGCAGTGGACAGGGGGGAATGGTTTCTGGGGCCAACGTCCTGACTTTC
j_gene: TRBJ1-1; abundance: -; v_gene: TRBV7-2; d_gene: -; CDR3aa: CASSPSQGSITEAFF; CDR3nt: TGTGCCAGCAGCCCCAGCCAGGGGTCGATCACTGAAGCTTTCTTT
j_gene: TRBJ2-7; abundance: -; v_gene: TRBV10-1; d_gene: -; CDR3aa: CASSAGREPYEQYF; CDR3nt: TGCGCCAGCAGTGCAGGCAGGGAGCCCTACGAGCAGTACTTC
j_gene: TRBJ1-1; abundance: -; v_gene: TRBV5-1; d_gene: -; CDR3aa: CASSLGVVTMNTEAFF; CDR3nt: TGCGCCAGCAGCTTGGGGGTGGTGACCATGAACACTGAAGCTTTCTTT
j_gene: TRBJ1-5; abundance: -; v_gene: TRBV28; d_gene: -; CDR3aa: CASSPGTHNQPQHF; CDR3nt: TGTGCCAGCAGTCCCGGGACACACAATCAGCCCCAGCATTTT
j_gene: TRBJ2-1; abundance: -; v_gene: TRBV19; d_gene: -; CDR3aa: CASSIEWGAEQFF; CDR3nt: TGTGCCAGTAGTATTGAGTGGGGGGCCGAGCAGTTCTTC
j_gene: TRBJ2-7; abundance: -; v_gene: TRBV2; d_gene: TRBD1; CDR3aa: CAVRDRANDEQYF; CDR3nt: TGTGCCGTTAGGGACAGGGCAAATGACGAGCAGTACTTC
j_gene: TRBJ2-1; abundance: -; v_gene: TRBV5-8; d_gene: -; CDR3aa: CASSALVGAGGYNEQFF; CDR3nt: TGTGCCAGCAGCGCCCTGGTAGGAGCGGGCGGGTACAATGAGCAGTTCTTC
j_gene: TRBJ2-1; abundance: -; v_gene: TRBV6-5; d_gene: TRBD2; CDR3aa: CASSYSSGRATNEQFF; CDR3nt: TGTGCCAGCAGTTACTCGAGCGGGAGGGCCACCAATGAGCAGTTCTTC
j_gene: TRBJ2-1; abundance: -; v_gene: TRBV5-5; d_gene: -; CDR3aa: CASSLWGSDNEQFF; CDR3nt: TGTGCCAGCAGCTTGTGGGGGAGCGACAATGAGCAGTTCTTC
j_gene: TRBJ2-1; abundance: -; v_gene: TRBV5-1; d_gene: -; CDR3aa: CASSFGGSSYNEQFF; CDR3nt: TGCGCCAGCAGCTTTGGGGGGAGCTCCTACAATGAGCAGTTCTTC
j_gene: TRBJ2-3; abundance: -; v_gene: TRBV28; d_gene: TRBD2; CDR3aa: CASRRTSGRQDTQYF; CDR3nt: TGTGCCAGCAGGCGAACTAGCGGGAGGCAAGATACGCAGTATTTT
j_gene: TRBJ2-7; abundance: few; v_gene: TRBV6-5; d_gene: TRBD1; CDR3aa: CASSKGTGSYEQYF; CDR3nt: TGTGCCAGCAGTAAAGGGACAGGATCGTACGAGCAGTACTTC
j_gene: TRBJ2-3; abundance: -; v_gene: TRBV7-3; d_gene: TRBD2; CDR3aa: CASSLTSGGGRSTDTQYF; CDR3nt: TGTGCCAGCAGCTTAACTAGCGGGGGAGGTAGGAGCACAGATACGCAGTATTTT
j_gene: TRBJ1-1; abundance: -; v_gene: TRBV13; d_gene: -; CDR3aa: CASRLAGGTAFF; CDR3nt: TGTGCCAGCAGATTGGCGGGGGGCACCGCTTTCTTT
j_gene: TRBJ2-1; abundance: -; v_gene: TRBV7-2; d_gene: TRBD2; CDR3aa: CAGGRASNEQFF; CDR3nt: TGTGCCGGCGGGAGGGCCTCCAATGAGCAGTTCTTC
j_gene: TRBJ1-2; abundance: -; v_gene: TRBV4-2; d_gene: -; CDR3aa: CASSPRQDYGYTF; CDR3nt: TGTGCCAGCAGCCCGCGGCAGGACTATGGCTACACCTTC
j_gene: TRBJ1-1; abundance: -; v_gene: TRBV15; d_gene: -; CDR3aa: CATSSFGQRTEAFF; CDR3nt: TGTGCCACCAGCAGCTTCGGGCAGAGGACTGAAGCTTTCTTT
j_gene: TRBJ2-6; abundance: -; v_gene: TRBV5-4; d_gene: TRBD2; CDR3aa: CASSTGLAGGTGANVLTF; CDR3nt: TGTGCCAGCAGCACGGGACTAGCGGGAGGGACCGGGGCCAACGTCCTGACTTTC
j_gene: TRBJ2-7; abundance: -; v_gene: TRBV5-1; d_gene: TRBD1; CDR3aa: CASSGRQGSYEQYF; CDR3nt: TGCGCCAGCAGCGGCCGACAGGGCTCCTACGAGCAGTACTTC
j_gene: TRBJ1-4; abundance: -; v_gene: TRBV18; d_gene: -; CDR3aa: CASSQDRNKKLFF; CDR3nt: TGTGCCAGCTCACAAGACAGAAATAAAAAACTGTTTTTT
j_gene: TRBJ2-7; abundance: -; v_gene: TRBV29-1; d_gene: -; CDR3aa: CSATINSYEQYF; CDR3nt: TGCAGCGCAACAATCAACAGCTACGAGCAGTACTTC
j_gene: TRBJ2-7; abundance: -; v_gene: TRBV29-1; d_gene: TRBD2; CDR3aa: CSVAGAGEQYF; CDR3nt: TGCAGCGTGGCGGGAGCGGGGGAGCAGTACTTC
j_gene: TRBJ1-1; abundance: -; v_gene: TRBV2; d_gene: -; CDR3aa: CASRNSTISNTEAFF; CDR3nt: TGTGCCAGCCGAAACTCGACCATTTCTAACACTGAAGCTTTCTTT
j_gene: TRBJ2-5; abundance: -; v_gene: TRBV11-3; d_gene: -; CDR3aa: CASSSGTQETQYF; CDR3nt: TGTGCCAGCAGCTCGGGGACTCAAGAGACCCAGTACTTC
j_gene: TRBJ1-2; abundance: few; v_gene: TRBV7-3; d_gene: -; CDR3aa: CASSLPNGRDGYTF; CDR3nt: TGTGCCAGCAGCTTACCTAATGGAAGGGATGGCTACACCTTC
j_gene: TRBJ2-7; abundance: once; v_gene: TRBV2; d_gene: TRBD1; CDR3aa: CASSRQGSGYEQYF; CDR3nt: TGTGCCAGCAGCCGACAGGGGTCGGGCTACGAGCAGTACTTC
j_gene: TRBJ1-2; abundance: -; v_gene: TRBV7-2; d_gene: -; CDR3aa: CASSAGQYGYTF; CDR3nt: TGTGCCAGCAGCGCCGGGCAGTATGGCTACACCTTC
j_gene: TRBJ1-2; abundance: -; v_gene: TRBV6-6; d_gene: TRBD1; CDR3aa: CASSSSDRGGGYTF; CDR3nt: TGTGCCAGCAGTTCCAGCGACAGGGGAGGAGGCTACACCTTC
j_gene: TRBJ2-2; abundance: -; v_gene: TRBV28; d_gene: -; CDR3aa: CASSYSRTGELFF; CDR3nt: TGTGCCAGCAGTTACTCTAGAACCGGGGAGCTGTTTTTT
j_gene: TRBJ2-1; abundance: -; v_gene: TRBV9; d_gene: -; CDR3aa: CTSSVAGGSYNEQFF; CDR3nt: TGTACCAGCAGCGTAGCAGGCGGAAGCTACAATGAGCAGTTCTTC
j_gene: TRBJ2-1; abundance: -; v_gene: TRBV19; d_gene: TRBD1; CDR3aa: CASSDDRGRFGGEQFF; CDR3nt: TGTGCCAGTAGCGACGACAGGGGGCGCTTCGGGGGTGAGCAGTTCTTC
j_gene: TRBJ1-5; abundance: -; v_gene: TRBV2; d_gene: TRBD1; CDR3aa: CASSEVQGQQPQHF; CDR3nt: TGTGCCAGCAGTGAGGTACAGGGGCAACAGCCCCAGCATTTT